The 21 T cell receptor beta chains reported below all come from one sample, sequenced in a study of T-cell reconstitution after alpha-beta-depleted transplantation in children. Unique molecular identifiers were incorporated during preparation of the TCRbeta library. TCRdb itself ran the PCR reads through MiXCR, one entry per CDR3 protein. The table records 280,000 or so distinct CDR3 sequences, around 10% of them present only once. The material sequenced was peripheral blood, taken 180 days after TCRalphabeta/CD19-depleted stem cell transplant. The receptors come from a male patient aged 2 to 9 who had a stem cell transplant for chronic granulomatous disease, so the T cells may come from the graft donor.

This clonotype was seen many times. DNA of the CDR3: TGTGCCAGCAGCTGGGGACAGTACACCGGGGAGCTGTTTTTT. It is translated as CASSWGQYTGELFF. The V and J genes are TRBV7-9 and TRBJ2-2, with 7 bases aligning to TRBD1. The CDR3 runs to 14 residues. The V segment lost 4 bases and the J segment 3 bases; nucleotides outside the gene matches: 2. The germline V gene has CDR1 SEHNR and CDR2 FQNEAQ (reference sequence).

The CDR3 nucleotides read TGTGCCAGCTTTCCATCCGGACAGGGGGAACAGCCCCAGCATTTT. This sequence encodes CASFPSGQGEQPQHF. The J gene is TRBJ1-5, the V gene TRBV12-3 or TRBV12-4; 10 positions agree with TRBD1. Trimming removed 8 bases from V and 7 bases from J; junction bases left unmatched: 11. The CDR3 is made up of 15 amino acids.

This clonotype has at least ten counts. This chain joins TRBV7-2 and TRBJ2-1, with 8 positions matching TRBD2. V trimming: 7 bases; J trimming: 5 bases; junction bases outside the gene matches: 10. Germline lookup yields CDR1 SGHTA and CDR2 FQGNSA. The CDR3 has 15 amino acids. The CDR3 protein is CASTESGGPHNEQFF. The CDR3 region has the DNA TGTGCCAGCACCGAGAGCGGGGGCCCTCACAATGAGCAGTTCTTC.

The table lists this clonotype with a few counts. The CDR3 coding sequence is TGTGCCAGCAGCGTACGGGGCTCTTGGAACACCGGGGAGCTGTTTTTT. The encoded protein is CASSVRGSWNTGELFF. The chain employs TRBV7-2 and TRBJ2-2; D tentatively reads TRBD1 or TRBD2 (5 bases each). Trimming shortened V by 5 bases and J by 1 base, and 14 bases separated the two germline ends. Germline values: CDR1 SGHTA, CDR2 FQGNSA. CDR3 length: 16 residues.

This clonotype was detected ten times or more. The chain joins TRBV6-2 or TRBV6-3 to TRBJ2-2, with D possibly matching TRBD1 (5 bases). CDR1 is MNHEY and CDR2 is SVGEGT in the germline V gene. This CDR3 region has 16 residues. Trimming pared 5 bases from V and 5 bases from J, leaving 18 bases between. The CDR3 DNA reads TGTGCCAGCAGTGATGATTGGACACCCCGAACCGGGGAGCTGTTTTTT. This gives the protein CASSDDWTPRTGELFF.

This clonotype was observed at least ten times. The V gene is TRBV7-9, the J gene TRBJ2-3; tentative D call: TRBD2 (7 bases). The germline V and J ends were trimmed by 5 bases and 2 bases, with 17 bases remaining between them. Germline CDR1 and CDR2: SEHNR and FQNEAQ (reference sequence). The length of the CDR3 is 16 residues. CDR3 coding DNA: TGTGCCAGCAGCGTTAAAGGGGGGGATTCCACAGATACGCAGTATTTT. Residues: CASSVKGGDSTDTQYF. Variable domain in full (rest from reference TRBV7-9 and TRBJ2-3): DTGVSQNPRHKITKRGQNVTFRCDPISEHNRLYWYRQTLGQGPEFLTYFQNEAQLEKSRLLSDRFSAERPKGSFSTLEIQRTEQGDSAMYLCASSVKGGDSTDTQYFGPGTRLTVL.

This clonotype showed up many times. The chain joins TRBV7-8 to TRBJ2-3; the D is unclear. The CDR3 has 14 amino acids. The germline CDR1 and CDR2 sequences are SGHVS and FQNEAQ. V lost 5 bases to trimming and J lost 2 bases, with 11 bases between them. This CDR3 is CASSHQSLTDTQYF. The DNA of the CDR3 is TGTGCCAGCAGCCACCAGAGTCTCACAGATACGCAGTATTTT.

This clonotype appeared many times. This sequence joins TRBV12-3 or TRBV12-4 and TRBJ1-1, with D hard to call. The CDR3 consists of 13 residues. The V and J ends lost 3 bases and 2 bases respectively, with 7 bases between them. CDR3 amino acids: CASSFSDNTEAFF. CDR3 DNA sequence: TGTGCCAGCAGTTTCTCTGATAACACTGAAGCTTTCTTT.

The sample holds many counts of this clonotype. V and J are TRBV6-1 and TRBJ2-1; 8 bases match TRBD1. CDR1 is MNHNS and CDR2 is SASEGT in the germline V gene. Germline trimming cut 7 bases from V and 2 bases from J; bases unmatched to any gene: 7. This CDR3 region has 15 residues. CDR3 DNA: TGTGCCAGCACCCTAGCGACAGGGGCCTACAATGAGCAGTTCTTC. Translating it yields CASTLATGAYNEQFF.

This clonotype was seen only once. Just one base apart from a much larger clone, this may be a read error. This chain links TRBV12-3 or TRBV12-4 with TRBJ2-5; 7 bases are a match to TRBD2. The CDR3 has 15 amino acids. Here the CDR3 reads CASSFSGGGQETHYF. The CDR3 nucleotides are TGTGCCAGCAGTTTTTCGGGAGGAGGGCAAGAGACCCATTACTTC.

This clonotype came up many times. The chain employs TRBV12-3 or TRBV12-4 and TRBJ2-3; maybe TRBD1 (6 bases). The V end was cut by 6 bases, the J end by 2 bases, with 18 bases between. CDR3 size: 16 residues. CDR3 coding DNA: TGTGCCAGCAGCACATCGTACAGGGACAACACAGATACGCAGTATTTT. Its protein is CASSTSYRDNTDTQYF.

The V gene is TRBV4-2, the J gene TRBJ2-1, with D possibly TRBD2 on 6 matching bases. Trimming removed 0 bases from V and 4 bases from J, with 16 bases in between. Germline V gene lookup returns CDR1 LGHNA and CDR2 YNFKEQ. The CDR3 length is 17 residues. The CDR3, as DNA: TGTGCCAGCAGCCAAGATACGGGCTCTAGCGCATACAATGAGCAGTTCTTC. Its translation is CASSQDTGSSAYNEQFF.

This clonotype was observed at least ten times. This sequence joins TRBV10-3 and TRBJ1-5; TRBD1 matches at 10 bases. Losses at the gene ends were 6 bases for V and 2 bases for J; bases not matched to a gene: 4. CDR1 and CDR2 from the germline V gene are ENHRY and SYGVKD. CDR3 length equals 15 residues. CDR3 sequence: CAIRGDRGGNQPQHF. The CDR3 region has the DNA TGTGCCATCAGGGGGGACAGGGGTGGCAATCAGCCCCAGCATTTT.

The table lists this clonotype with many counts. The gene calls are TRBV10-3 and TRBJ2-1; 9 bases match TRBD2. With V trimmed by 4 bases and J by 6 bases, 7 bases remained unmatched. CDR3 length equals 15 residues. Germline V gives CDR1 ENHRY, CDR2 SYGVKD. CDR3 region: CAISVGSGSRNEQFF. The CDR3 DNA sequence: TGTGCCATCAGTGTTGGTAGCGGGAGCCGCAATGAGCAGTTCTTC.

This clonotype was counted at least ten times. V gene TRBV6-2 or TRBV6-3 combines with J gene TRBJ2-2; the D gene could be TRBD1 or TRBD2 (5 bases each). Per germline, CDR1 MNHEY and CDR2 SVGEGT. The CDR3 runs 16 residues. V lost 6 bases to trimming and J lost 2 bases, with 16 bases between them. The CDR3 region has the DNA TGTGCCAGCAGCCTGTCCGGGGCATATAACACCGGGGAGCTGTTTTTT. This sequence encodes CASSLSGAYNTGELFF.

This clonotype was seen repeatedly, ten times or more. The chain couples TRBV12-3 or TRBV12-4 to TRBJ2-1; no definite D call. Deletions cut 2 bases from V and 6 bases from J, with 5 bases between. This CDR3 is 12 amino acids long. The CDR3 reads CASSLPPNEQFF. The CDR3 nucleotides read TGTGCCAGCAGTTTACCCCCCAATGAGCAGTTCTTC.

The CDR3 spells CAWTRDREREKLFF. In DNA, the CDR3 is TGTGCCTGGACCCGGGACAGGGAAAGGGAAAAACTGTTTTTT. The V gene is TRBV30, the J gene TRBJ1-4, with 9 positions matching TRBD1. There are 14 residues in the CDR3. CDR1 and CDR2 (germline): GTSNPN, SVGIG (reference sequence). Trimming took 4 bases from V and 8 from J; bases not matched to a gene: 8.

This clonotype came up a few times. Being one base from a much bigger clone, this may be a read error. This chain connects TRBV25-1 to TRBJ2-6; D not resolved. V was trimmed by 3 bases and J by 2 bases, leaving 2 bases between them. Germline CDR1 MGHDK, CDR2 SYGVNS. This CDR3 spans 13 amino acids. CDR3 residues: CASSDAGANVLTF. The CDR3 DNA sequence: TGTGCCAGCAGTGACGCTGGGGCCAACGTCCTGACTTTC.

The sample holds many counts of this clonotype. V gene TRBV4-3 combines with J gene TRBJ1-1; the D is unclear. Germline lookup yields CDR1 LGHNA and CDR2 YSLEER. Trimming left V 1 base short and J 0 bases short, with 12 bases between. The CDR3 runs to 16 residues. CDR3 DNA sequence: TGCGCCAGCAGCCAAGGAAACAGACCTATGAACACTGAAGCTTTCTTT. Translating gives CASSQGNRPMNTEAFF.

Ten or more counts support this clonotype. This chain connects TRBV3-1 to TRBJ1-6; weak D call: TRBD1 (5 bases). Trimming stripped 0 bases from V and 10 bases from J, with 16 bases between. The germline V gene encodes CDR1 LGHDT and CDR2 YNNKEL (reference sequence). CDR3 length equals 16 residues. The CDR3 region is CASSQEKGQGGSPLHF. The CDR3 DNA follows: TGTGCCAGCAGCCAAGAGAAAGGGCAGGGAGGATCACCCCTCCACTTT.

This clonotype has at least ten counts. This chain connects TRBV7-9 to TRBJ2-1; D is tentatively TRBD1 or TRBD2 (5 bases each). This CDR3 contains 14 residues. The germline V and J ends were trimmed by 5 bases and 3 bases, with 11 bases remaining between them. The V gene's germline CDR1 is SEHNR and CDR2 FQNEAQ (reference sequence). The CDR3: CASSPRDRYNEQFF. In DNA form, the CDR3 reads TGTGCCAGCAGCCCCAGGGACCGCTACAATGAGCAGTTCTTC.